These 11 T cell receptor beta chains originate from one sample sequenced in a study of cytomegalovirus exposure and HLA in healthy donors. The table came from immunoSEQ multiplex PCR; TCRdb's copy has only in-frame clones and leaves some out. The sample consists of 150,000 to 200,000 clones, roughly 86% of them appearing once. The sample consisted of PBMCs. These receptors were taken from a young man in good health and CMV-seropositive.

The chain has TRBV14 and TRBJ1-3; no reliable D call. V lost 0 bases to trimming and J lost 1 base, with 19 bases between them. Germline CDR1 reads SGHDN; CDR2 reads FVKESK. This CDR3 is 19 amino acids long. CDR3 in DNA: TGTGCCAGCAGCCAAGATTCCTTCGGCCGCGGAGGTTCTGGAAACACCATATATTTT. It specifies CASSQDSFGRGGSGNTIYF.

The chain uses TRBV18 and TRBJ2-5; 10 bases map to TRBD2. The junction had 11 bases not matched to a gene; V was cut back by 2 bases and J by 2 bases. This CDR3 has 18 amino acids. Germline CDR1 KGHSH, CDR2 LQKENI. CDR3 coding DNA: TGTGCCAGCTCACCAAGGCTAGCGGGAGTAGGGGGACAAGAGACCCAGTACTTC. Its translation is CASSPRLAGVGGQETQYF.

The chain employs TRBV7-9 and TRBJ1-5, with D possibly matching TRBD1 (5 bases). V was trimmed by 2 bases and J by 8 bases, leaving 10 bases between them. Germline lookup yields CDR1 SEHNR and CDR2 FQNEAQ (reference sequence). The CDR3 runs to 13 residues. The CDR3 DNA sequence: TGTGCCAGCAGCTTACCCGGGGCGGAGCCCCAGCATTTT. Encoded protein: CASSLPGAEPQHF.

V is TRBV10-3 and J is TRBJ1-3; D is ambiguous. Between the trimmed V and J ends, which lost 3 bases and 3 bases, there was a span of 3 bases. The CDR3 is 12 amino acids. CDR1 ENHRY and CDR2 SYGVKD come from the germline V gene. The chain's CDR3 is CAISDFGNTIYF. DNA of the CDR3: TGTGCCATCAGTGATTTTGGAAACACCATATATTTT.

The chain couples TRBV6-1 to TRBJ2-7; maybe TRBD2 (5 bases). The CDR3 length is 13 residues. V was clipped by 8 bases and J by 4 bases, with 15 bases between them. CDR1 and CDR2 from the germline V gene are MNHNS and SASEGT. This chain's CDR3 is CASGPGVRYEQYF. The CDR3 DNA is TGTGCCAGCGGCCCCGGGGTCCGATACGAGCAGTACTTC.

This clone occurred once. This chain joins TRBV6-4 and TRBJ2-3, with 11 positions matching TRBD2. The CDR3 spans 15 residues. V was clipped by 6 bases and J by 5 bases; unmatched bases: 7. Per germline, CDR1 MRHNA and CDR2 SNTAGT. The CDR3 DNA follows: TGTGCCAGCAGCCCACTAGCGGGGGCCCGAGATACGCAGTATTTT. As protein: CASSPLAGARDTQYF.

This clone occurred once. This sequence joins TRBV11-1 and TRBJ2-3; D gene uncertain. The CDR3 spans 14 residues. CDR1 is SGHAT, CDR2 FQDESV, per germline (reference sequence). The V gene lost 3 bases and the J gene lost 2 bases, with 9 bases spanning the gap. The CDR3 sequence: CASSFNSYTDTQYF. The CDR3 region has the DNA TGTGCCAGCAGCTTCAACAGTTACACAGATACGCAGTATTTT.

The chain combines TRBV4-3 with TRBJ2-7, with TRBD1 as a possible D gene (5 bases). From germline, CDR1 is LGHNA and CDR2 YSLEER. This CDR3 has 15 amino acids. V lost 0 bases, J lost 4 bases, and 13 bases lay in between. The CDR3 protein is CASSQEPTALYEQYF. The CDR3 nucleotides read TGCGCCAGCAGCCAAGAACCGACAGCGCTATACGAGCAGTACTTC.

This chain links TRBV2 with TRBJ1-3; D might be TRBD1 (6 bases). Trimming removed 3 bases from V and 2 bases from J, with 14 bases in between. CDR1 and CDR2 (germline): SNHLY, FYNNEI. The length of the CDR3 is 16 residues. This CDR3 reads CASSDSAGAAGNTIYF. CDR3 in DNA: TGTGCCAGCAGTGATTCGGCAGGGGCCGCTGGAAACACCATATATTTT.

The chain links TRBV14 to TRBJ2-3, with D unresolved. The CDR3 extends over 13 amino acids. V dropped 4 bases and J dropped 4 bases, with 9 bases sitting between them. Germline V gives CDR1 SGHDN, CDR2 FVKESK. The chain's CDR3 is CASSLIQADTQYF. The CDR3 DNA sequence: TGTGCCAGCAGCCTCATTCAGGCAGATACGCAGTATTTT.

This clone has only one observation. The chain recombines TRBV4-3 with TRBJ2-7; a possible D gene is TRBD1 (6 bases). V lost 5 bases and J lost 3, with 11 bases in between. The V gene's germline CDR1 is LGHNA and CDR2 YSLEER. The CDR3 has 13 amino acids. CDR3 nucleotides: TGCGCCAGCAGCTCTCAACAGGGCTACGAGCAGTACTTC. Translation gives CASSSQQGYEQYF.